Listed here are 31 T cell receptor beta chains from one sample, sequenced in a study of T-cell reconstitution after alpha-beta-depleted transplantation in children. Preparation of the TCRbeta library involved a method that used unique molecular identifiers. TCRdb recomputed calls from the PCR reads with MiXCR, one row per CDR3 protein. Here the sample spans hundreds of thousands of distinct CDR3 sequences, around 16% being singletons. The material was PBMCs, mostly from graft donor cells, obtained 360 days after TCRalphabeta/CD19-depleted stem cell transplant. Receptor source: a boy under two years old who had a stem cell transplant for Wiskott-Aldrich syndrome, so the T cells may come from the graft donor.

The rearrangement uses TRBV9 and TRBJ2-1; D possibly uses TRBD1 or TRBD2 (5 bases each). The CDR3 is made up of 17 amino acids. Germline V CDR1 and CDR2: SGDLS, YYNGEE. V lost 0 bases and J 2 bases, leaving 15 bases between the germline ends. In DNA, the CDR3 is TGTGCCAGCAGCGTAGGGGGACCTCCCCCCGCCTACAATGAGCAGTTCTTC. It specifies CASSVGGPPPAYNEQFF.

V usage is TRBV12-3 or TRBV12-4 and J usage is TRBJ2-2; maybe TRBD1 (5 bases). Trimming stripped 0 bases from V and 6 bases from J, with 11 bases between. The CDR3 loop spans 15 amino acids. In DNA, the CDR3 is TGTGCCAGCAGTTTAGCCCGACAGCAGGCCGGGGAGCTGTTTTTT. Amino acids: CASSLARQQAGELFF.

The chain uses TRBV19 and TRBJ2-1; D is uncertain. CDR3 length equals 13 residues. CDR1 and CDR2 from the germline V gene are LNHDA and SQIVND (reference sequence). Deletions cut 4 bases from V and 5 bases from J, with 9 bases between. The CDR3 sequence: CASSTIINNEQFF. CDR3 in DNA: TGTGCCAGTAGTACGATTATAAACAATGAGCAGTTCTTC. The full variable domain, with the rest looked up from reference TRBV19 and TRBJ2-1, is DGGITQSPKYLFRKEGQNVTLSCEQNLNHDAMYWYRQDPGQGLRLIYYSQIVNDFQKGDIAEGYSVSREKKESFPLTVTSAQKNPTAFYLCASSTIINNEQFFGPGTRLTVL.

The sample holds a few counts of this clonotype. The genes are TRBV24-1 and TRBJ2-5, with 7 bases fitting TRBD2. The CDR3 consists of 14 residues. Germline values: CDR1 KGHDR, CDR2 SFDVKD. J lost 5 bases, V lost 3 bases, and 5 bases had no gene match. Here the CDR3 DNA reads TGTGCCACCAGTGATCCGGGACTACGGGAGACCCAGTACTTC. The encoded protein is CATSDPGLRETQYF.

This clonotype was counted a few times. The V gene is TRBV7-2, the J gene TRBJ2-1; D is possibly TRBD2 (6 bases). The CDR3 consists of 16 residues. From germline, CDR1 is SGHTA and CDR2 FQGNSA. V was clipped by 3 bases and J by 4 bases, with 16 bases between them. This chain's CDR3 is CASSFLSVSGYNEQFF. In DNA form, the CDR3 reads TGTGCCAGCAGCTTCCTCTCAGTAAGCGGGTACAATGAGCAGTTCTTC. Complete variable domain (other parts from reference TRBV7-2 and TRBJ2-1): GAGVSQSPSNKVTEKGKDVELRCDPISGHTALYWYRQSLGQGLEFLIYFQGNSAPDKSGLPSDRFSAERTGGSVSTLTIQRTQQEDSAVYLCASSFLSVSGYNEQFFGPGTRLTVL.

The chain has TRBV7-2 and TRBJ2-7; D might be TRBD2 (5 bases). The length of the CDR3 is 13 residues. The germline CDR1 and CDR2 sequences are SGHTA and FQGNSA. Trimming shortened V by 3 bases and J by 2 bases, and 8 bases separated the two germline ends. This CDR3 reads CASSFGRPYEQYF. The CDR3 nucleotides read TGTGCCAGCAGCTTTGGGAGACCCTACGAGCAGTACTTC.

The gene calls are TRBV7-9 and TRBJ2-1; D perhaps matches TRBD2 (6 bases). The CDR3 is made up of 13 amino acids. Between the trimmed V and J ends, which lost 4 bases and 8 bases, there was a span of 12 bases. The germline CDR1 and CDR2 sequences are SEHNR and FQNEAQ (reference sequence). In nucleotides, the CDR3 is TGTGCCAGCAGCTCCGTCTGGAGGGATGAGCAGTTCTTC. It translates to CASSSVWRDEQFF.

The genes are TRBV3-1 and TRBJ2-4; D is possibly TRBD1 (6 bases). Germline V gene data show CDR1 as LGHDT and CDR2 as YNNKEL (reference sequence). CDR3 length: 17 residues. Trimming stripped 11 bases from V and 0 bases from J, with 23 bases between. The CDR3 loop is CASCPSRGHLAKNIQYF. CDR3 bases: TGTGCCTCCTGCCCTTCCAGGGGTCATCTAGCCAAAAACATTCAGTACTTC.

This clonotype has more than one count but fewer than ten. The J gene is TRBJ2-4, the V gene TRBV5-6, with 15 nucleotides matching TRBD2. Germline lookup yields CDR1 SGHDT and CDR2 YYEEEE. The length of the CDR3 is 16 residues. V gave up 4 bases and J gave up 6 bases; unmatched junction bases: 5. This chain's CDR3 is CASSHGTSGGTNIQYF. CDR3 bases: TGTGCCAGCAGCCACGGGACTAGCGGGGGGACAAACATTCAGTACTTC.

This clonotype has a handful of counts. The rearrangement joins TRBV24-1 to TRBJ2-2; D is unclear. V lost 5 bases and J 6 bases, leaving 9 bases between the germline ends. Germline V gene data show CDR1 as KGHDR and CDR2 as SFDVKD. The CDR3 is 13 residues long. CDR3 nucleotide sequence: TGTGCCACCAGTGGTGGGTTTGCCGGGGAGCTGTTTTTT. Translating gives CATSGGFAGELFF.

The chain recombines TRBV6-2 or TRBV6-3 with TRBJ2-7; D not certain. The CDR3 runs to 15 residues. Germline lookup yields CDR1 MNHEY and CDR2 SVGEGT. V was clipped by 4 bases and J by 1 base, with 14 bases between them. The CDR3 here is CASSFRLVKSYEQYF. Here the CDR3 DNA reads TGTGCCAGCAGTTTCCGTCTAGTGAAGTCCTACGAGCAGTACTTC.

The rearrangement links TRBV20-1 to TRBJ2-7; D unclear. V gave up 2 bases and J gave up 0 bases, with 14 bases separating them. The germline CDR1 and CDR2 sequences are DFQATT and SNEGSKA (reference sequence). This CDR3 has 15 residues. The CDR3 loop is CSARPPDFSSYEQYF. In DNA, the CDR3 is TGCAGTGCTAGACCCCCCGATTTCAGCTCCTACGAGCAGTACTTC.

The CDR3 loop is CATPRNSGRIRDTGELFF. CDR3 in DNA: TGTGCCACCCCCCGGAATAGCGGGAGAATAAGGGACACCGGGGAGCTGTTTTTT. This chain links TRBV11-2 with TRBJ2-2; TRBD2 matches 9 bases. Germline CDR1 is SGHAT and CDR2 is FQNNGV. The trim removed 10 bases at V and 3 bases at J, leaving 18 bases unmatched. This CDR3 has 18 residues.

This clonotype was seen a handful of times. The chain is built from TRBV27 and TRBJ2-7; a weak D match, TRBD1 (5 bases). The ends were cut back, 8 bases at V and 3 bases at J, with 20 bases in the middle. Germline values: CDR1 MNHEY, CDR2 SMNVEV (reference sequence). The CDR3 runs 15 residues. The chain's CDR3 is CASSPIITGSYEQYF. The CDR3 coding sequence is TGTGCCAGCTCACCCATTATTACAGGTAGCTACGAGCAGTACTTC.

The chain combines TRBV3-1 with TRBJ2-5, with D maybe TRBD1 (5 bases). Germline V CDR1 and CDR2: LGHDT, YNNKEL (reference sequence). CDR3 size: 16 residues. V lost 3 bases, J lost 2 bases, and 16 bases lay in between. CDR3 coding DNA: TGTGCCAGCAGCCAGTTGGGGAAGGGGTCACAAGAGACCCAGTACTTC. Translating gives CASSQLGKGSQETQYF.

In its sample, this clonotype was seen a few times. This CDR3 is CASNEYEQYF. The CDR3 DNA follows: TGTGCCAGCAACGAGTACGAGCAGTACTTC. The chain recombines TRBV7-9 with TRBJ2-7; D is uncertain. There are 10 residues in the CDR3. Germline V gene sequence: CDR1 SEHNR, CDR2 FQNEAQ (reference sequence). V lost 7 bases and J 4 bases, leaving 5 bases between the germline ends.

The rearrangement uses TRBV5-5 and TRBJ2-7; maybe TRBD2 (5 bases). This CDR3 comprises 14 residues. V lost 3 bases, J lost 0 bases, and 10 bases lay in between. Germline loops: CDR1 SGHKS, CDR2 YYEKEE (reference sequence). For the CDR3, the DNA is TGTGCCAGCAGCTCGACTACTTTCTCCTACGAGCAGTACTTC. It codes for CASSSTTFSYEQYF.

The chain joins TRBV7-6 to TRBJ1-3, with D possibly TRBD1 on 5 matching bases. V dropped 3 bases and J dropped 4 bases, with 10 bases sitting between them. Germline V CDR1 and CDR2: SGHVS, FNYEAQ. CDR3 length: 14 amino acids. The CDR3 loop reads CASSFSGLGNTIYF. The CDR3 coding sequence is TGTGCCAGCAGCTTCTCGGGGCTCGGAAACACCATATATTTT.

This clonotype was detected ten times or more. The junction differs from germline at one of its ends, possibly a read error. The V call is TRBV27, the J call TRBJ2-5; D not certain. Germline V CDR1 and CDR2: MNHEY, SMNVEV (reference sequence). The CDR3 totals 13 residues. The CDR3 loop reads CASSLKYQETQYF. The CDR3 DNA reads TGCGCCAGCAGCTTGAAGTACCAAGAGACCCAGTACTTC.

The rearrangement uses TRBV20-1 and TRBJ2-7; D might be TRBD1 (5 bases). Trimming removed 1 base from V and 2 bases from J, with 15 bases in between. The CDR3 is 15 residues long. Germline-derived CDR1 and CDR2 are DFQATT and SNEGSKA (reference sequence). The CDR3 DNA reads TGCAGTGCTAGAGTGTATAACAGGTTCACCTACGAGCAGTACTTC. Translating gives CSARVYNRFTYEQYF.

The J gene is TRBJ2-3, the V gene TRBV20-1; maybe TRBD1 (6 bases). The CDR3 is 14 amino acids. Germline V gene data show CDR1 as DFQATT and CDR2 as SNEGSKA (reference sequence). Trimming pared 5 bases from V and 8 bases from J, leaving 20 bases between. The CDR3 DNA sequence: TGCAGTGCTCTTAATTTTCGGACAGACCCTACGCAGTATTTT. Protein product: CSALNFRTDPTQYF.

The V and J genes are TRBV3-1 and TRBJ2-7; D not resolved. The germline V gene has CDR1 LGHDT and CDR2 YNNKEL (reference sequence). This CDR3 comprises 14 residues. V was pared by 2 bases and J by 3 bases, with 11 bases between. The CDR3 region is CASSQIAGRYEQYF. The CDR3 DNA reads TGTGCCAGCAGCCAAATAGCAGGACGCTACGAGCAGTACTTC.

V gene TRBV12-3 or TRBV12-4 combines with J gene TRBJ2-7; D perhaps matches TRBD1 (6 bases). The CDR3 runs 14 residues. The V and J ends lost 3 bases and 5 bases respectively, with 14 bases between them. In DNA, the CDR3 is TGTGCCAGCAGTTTTGGGACACCTTTTAACGAGCAGTACTTC. Encoded protein: CASSFGTPFNEQYF.

This clonotype was counted a few times. This chain uses TRBV24-1 with TRBJ2-1, with TRBD2 identical over 14 bases. Germline trimming cut 3 bases from V and 1 base from J; bases unmatched to any gene: 7. This CDR3 is 19 amino acids long. CDR1 KGHDR and CDR2 SFDVKD come from the germline V gene. CDR3 sequence reads: CATSDAGTSGGSSYNEQFF. The DNA of the CDR3 is TGTGCCACCAGTGATGCCGGGACTAGCGGGGGTTCTTCCTACAATGAGCAGTTCTTC.

The chain carries TRBV12-3 or TRBV12-4 and TRBJ2-7; 7 bases match TRBD1. J was trimmed by 5 bases and V by 2 bases; bases with no gene match: 6. This CDR3 is 14 amino acids long. The CDR3 spells CASSLKGALNEQYF. The CDR3 coding sequence is TGTGCCAGCAGTTTAAAGGGGGCGCTGAACGAGCAGTACTTC.

J is TRBJ2-2 and V is TRBV12-3 or TRBV12-4; maybe TRBD1 (5 bases). The CDR3 contains 15 residues. The V end lost 6 bases, the J end lost 1 base, and 12 bases lay between the germline ends. In nucleotides, the CDR3 is TGTGCCAGCAGCTGGGGCGTATTGAACACCGGGGAGCTGTTTTTT. Translated, it gives CASSWGVLNTGELFF.

This clonotype was detected a few times. The CDR3 nucleotides read TGTGCCAGCAGTTTGAGGACGGGTTGGGGGAAGCAGTACTTC. Amino acids: CASSLRTGWGKQYF. The chain recombines TRBV12-3 or TRBV12-4 with TRBJ2-7; D tentatively fits TRBD1 or TRBD2 (5 bases each). The CDR3 is 14 residues long. The V end was cut by 3 bases, the J end by 8 bases, with 17 bases between.

This clonotype appeared a few times. The rearrangement uses TRBV20-1 and TRBJ2-1, with TRBD1 matching over 7 bases. The CDR3 runs 13 residues. Trimming cost V 4 bases and J 4 bases; bases outside gene matches: 4. CDR1 and CDR2 (germline): DFQATT, SNEGSKA (reference sequence). CDR3 sequence reads: CSANRGVYNEQFF. The CDR3 DNA follows: TGCAGTGCTAACAGGGGAGTTTACAATGAGCAGTTCTTC.

This clonotype was seen only a few times. The chain's CDR3 is CASSVGGRRSSYNEQFF. In nucleotides, the CDR3 is TGTGCCAGCAGCGTAGGCGGGCGGAGAAGCTCCTACAATGAGCAGTTCTTC. V usage is TRBV9 and J usage is TRBJ2-1, with a tentative D call TRBD2 (5 bases). The CDR3 has 17 residues. Trimming removed 0 bases from V and 0 bases from J, with 13 bases in between. The germline CDR1 and CDR2 sequences are SGDLS and YYNGEE.

This clonotype has only a few counts. V is TRBV6-5 and J is TRBJ2-1, with D possibly matching TRBD1 (6 bases). The CDR3 has 12 amino acids. The V and J ends lost 10 bases and 6 bases respectively, with 13 bases between them. Germline values: CDR1 MNHEY, CDR2 SVGAGI. The chain's CDR3 is CATAGVGNEQFF. Written as DNA, the CDR3 is TGTGCCACCGCAGGGGTTGGCAATGAGCAGTTCTTC.

This clonotype was seen only a few times. This chain uses TRBV18 with TRBJ1-1; D remains unclear. Germline CDR1 and CDR2: KGHSH and LQKENI. Trimming stripped 5 bases from V and 4 bases from J, with 5 bases between. CDR3 size: 11 residues. The CDR3 coding sequence is TGTGCCAGCTCAGATCCCACTGAAGCTTTCTTT. Its translation: CASSDPTEAFF.